These 10 T cell receptor beta chains were sequenced from one sample in a study of shared clonotypes between healthy human individuals. Terminally differentiated effector memory CD45RA+ cells were excluded from the naive CD8 cells, which were CD45RO-negative and positively selected for CCR7. Generated by immunoSEQ multiplex PCR, the TCRdb table keeps only in-frame clones and is missing some. This repertoire shows 550,000 to 650,000 clones, approximately 96% found once; its top ten account for 0.095% to 0.13%. Input material: naive CD8+ T cells sorted from blood. These receptors were obtained from a woman under 40 in good health.

The chain carries TRBV9 and TRBJ2-1; 12 bases fit TRBD2. Germline CDR1 is SGDLS and CDR2 is YYNGEE. The CDR3 runs to 15 residues. V gave up 3 bases and J gave up 7 bases; unmatched junction bases: 5. The CDR3 protein is CASSAGLAGSNEQFF. The CDR3 DNA reads TGTGCCAGCAGCGCGGGACTAGCGGGCTCTAATGAGCAGTTCTTC.

The V gene is TRBV19, the J gene TRBJ2-3; D is ambiguous. The CDR3 has 16 residues. V shed 0 bases and J shed 0 bases, with 10 bases lying between them. The germline V gene encodes CDR1 LNHDA and CDR2 SQIVND (reference sequence). The CDR3: CASSIDASLSTDTQYF. The CDR3 bases are TGTGCCAGTAGTATAGATGCCAGCCTCAGCACAGATACGCAGTATTTT.

The rearrangement uses TRBV11-2 and TRBJ1-1, with TRBD1 matching over 8 bases. CDR3 size: 15 residues. CDR1 is SGHAT, CDR2 FQNNGV, per germline. With 7 bases clipped from V and 1 base from J, the junction kept 8 bases outside the gene matches. The chain's CDR3 is CASTQPGQGNTEAFF. The CDR3 DNA follows: TGTGCCAGCACCCAACCAGGACAGGGGAACACTGAAGCTTTCTTT.

CDR3 loop: CASSMSGTEHTYEQYF. CDR3 in DNA: TGTGCCAGTAGTATGTCCGGGACAGAGCACACCTACGAGCAGTACTTC. The rearrangement joins TRBV19 to TRBJ2-7, with 7 bases aligning to TRBD1. CDR1 is LNHDA and CDR2 is SQIVND in the germline V gene (reference sequence). The junction had 10 bases not matched to a gene; V was cut back by 3 bases and J by 2 bases. This CDR3 has 16 amino acids. Variable domain in full (rest from reference TRBV19 and TRBJ2-7): DGGITQSPKYLFRKEGQNVTLSCEQNLNHDAMYWYRQDPGQGLRLIYYSQIVNDFQKGDIAEGYSVSREKKESFPLTVTSAQKNPTAFYLCASSMSGTEHTYEQYFGPGTRLTVT.

The CDR3 is CASSLGAGPGANVLTF. In nucleotides, the CDR3 is TGTGCCAGCAGCTTGGGAGCAGGGCCTGGGGCCAACGTCCTGACTTTC. The chain is built from TRBV5-6 and TRBJ2-6; tentative D call: TRBD1 (5 bases). Germline CDR1 SGHDT, CDR2 YYEEEE. V was pared by 0 bases and J by 2 bases, with 9 bases between. This CDR3 spans 16 amino acids.

The gene calls are TRBV27 and TRBJ1-1; D is unclear. The CDR3 is 14 amino acids. In germline, CDR1 is MNHEY, CDR2 SMNVEV (reference sequence). V lost 4 bases to trimming and J lost 6 bases, with 15 bases between them. The CDR3 spells CASSSVVDLPEAFF. CDR3 nucleotides: TGTGCCAGCAGTTCGGTGGTTGATCTCCCTGAAGCTTTCTTT.

The rearrangement joins TRBV7-8 to TRBJ1-5; perhaps TRBD1 as D (5 bases). Germline V gene lookup returns CDR1 SGHVS and CDR2 FQNEAQ. Deletions cut 5 bases from V and 0 bases from J, with 26 bases between. The CDR3 is 20 amino acids. This chain's CDR3 is CASSLDDGGGLYYSNQPQHF. CDR3 nucleotide sequence: TGTGCCAGCAGCCTCGACGACGGGGGTGGGCTATATTATAGCAATCAGCCCCAGCATTTT.

The chain joins TRBV6-1 to TRBJ1-2; D perhaps matches TRBD1 (5 bases). Trimming pared 4 bases from V and 1 base from J, leaving 19 bases between. This CDR3 spans 17 amino acids. The germline V gene encodes CDR1 MNHNS and CDR2 SASEGT. CDR3 region: CASSVRGRAAINYGYTF. The CDR3, as DNA: TGTGCCAGCAGTGTCCGGGGCAGGGCAGCTATTAACTATGGCTACACCTTC.

The V gene is TRBV6-6, the J gene TRBJ2-7; 7 bases agree with TRBD1. Germline trimming cut 2 bases from V and 4 bases from J; bases unmatched to any gene: 2. This CDR3 comprises 13 residues. Germline V gene data show CDR1 as MNHNY and CDR2 as SVGAGI (reference sequence). The CDR3 nucleotides read TGTGCCAGCAGTTACACACAGGGGTACGAGCAGTACTTC. It translates to CASSYTQGYEQYF.

This sequence joins TRBV29-1 and TRBJ2-7; D gene uncertain. Germline V CDR1 and CDR2: SQVTM, ANQGSEA. The ends were cut back, 4 bases at V and 3 bases at J, with 13 bases in the middle. The CDR3 runs 13 residues. CDR3 sequence reads: CSVASQRNYEQYF. CDR3 in DNA: TGCAGCGTTGCCTCACAGAGGAACTACGAGCAGTACTTC.